The 14 T cell receptor beta chains below come from one sample, sequenced in a study of blood T cell repertoires in COVID-19. Sequenced by immunoSEQ multiplex PCR; TCRdb stores in-frame clones only, minus some. The sample gives about 200,000 clones, about 86% of which show up once; around 7% is in the top ten. Sequencing input: PBMCs or T cells enriched from blood (not recorded which). Receptors originate from a man aged 35 to 55 who had recovered from COVID-19.

This chain joins TRBV5-1 and TRBJ1-6, with D perhaps matching TRBD1 (6 bases). Trimming shortened V by 2 bases and J by 5 bases, and 17 bases separated the two germline ends. Germline CDR1 is SGHRS and CDR2 is YFSETQ. The CDR3 consists of 17 residues. CDR3 amino acids: CASSFSPLQGDNSPLHF. CDR3 coding DNA: TGCGCCAGCAGCTTCAGTCCCTTACAGGGCGATAATTCACCCCTCCACTTT.

The rearrangement uses TRBV11-2 and TRBJ1-1, with 7 bases matching TRBD1. The CDR3 extends over 15 amino acids. Germline assignment: CDR1 SGHAT and CDR2 FQNNGV. Trimming removed 6 bases from V and 7 bases from J; junction bases left unmatched: 14. CDR3 bases: TGTGCCAGCAGTTCTAACAGGGGTCCGGGATATGAAGCTTTCTTT. Protein sequence: CASSSNRGPGYEAFF.

CDR3 amino acids: CASSQGFYRGIYNSPLHF. CDR3 bases: TGTGCCAGCAGCCAAGGGTTTTATCGGGGTATCTATAATTCACCCCTCCACTTT. The rearrangement uses TRBV3-1 (or the pseudogene TRBV3-2) and TRBJ1-6; D gene uncertain. V was pared by 1 base and J by 3 bases, with 16 bases between. The germline gives CDR1 LGHDT, CDR2 YNNKEL (reference sequence). The length of the CDR3 is 18 residues.

This rearrangement joins TRBV3-1 (or the pseudogene TRBV3-2) to TRBJ1-1; D not certain. This CDR3 has 13 residues. Trimming pared 8 bases from V and 1 base from J, leaving 11 bases between. Per the germline V gene, CDR1 is LGHDT and CDR2 is YNNKEL (reference sequence). CDR3 nucleotide sequence: TGTGCCAGCCAAGATACAAAGAACACTGAAGCTTTCTTT. Protein product: CASQDTKNTEAFF.

The chain is built from TRBV6-5 and TRBJ1-6; D is possibly TRBD1 (5 bases). This CDR3 spans 14 amino acids. V lost 7 bases to trimming and J lost 3 bases, with 10 bases between them. Per germline, CDR1 MNHEY and CDR2 SVGAGI. CDR3 bases: TGTGCCAGCAAGACAGAGAACTATAATTCACCCCTCCACTTT. This codes for CASKTENYNSPLHF.

This rearrangement joins TRBV5-1 to TRBJ1-2; tentatively, D is TRBD1 (6 bases). Germline CDR1 SGHRS, CDR2 YFSETQ. This CDR3 is built from 13 residues. The V end lost 0 bases, the J end lost 8 bases, and 11 bases lay between the germline ends. The CDR3 spells CASSLDRAEGYTF. DNA of the CDR3: TGCGCCAGCAGCTTGGACAGGGCGGAGGGCTACACCTTC.

The chain recombines TRBV5-1 with TRBJ1-1; TRBD1 aligns across 8 bases. With V trimmed by 2 bases and J by 0 bases, 12 bases remained unmatched. The germline V gene encodes CDR1 SGHRS and CDR2 YFSETQ. The CDR3 is 18 amino acids. The CDR3 nucleotides are TGCGCCAGCAGCTTATCCTATGGACAGGGCCTTATGAACACTGAAGCTTTCTTT. Translating it yields CASSLSYGQGLMNTEAFF.

The rearrangement uses TRBV20-1 and TRBJ2-7; perhaps TRBD1 as D (6 bases). The CDR3 consists of 11 residues. Trimming took 4 bases from V and 4 from J, leaving 8 bases between them. Germline CDR1 reads DFQATT; CDR2 reads SNEGSKA (reference sequence). CDR3 sequence (DNA): TGCAGTGCTAACAGGGTATACGAGCAGTACTTC. This sequence encodes CSANRVYEQYF.

The chain couples TRBV3-1 (or the pseudogene TRBV3-2) to TRBJ2-1; 8 bases fit TRBD2. The CDR3 consists of 16 residues. With V trimmed by 4 bases and J by 3 bases, 8 bases remained unmatched. CDR1 is LGHDT, CDR2 YNNKEL, per germline (reference sequence). In DNA form, the CDR3 reads TGTGCCAGCAGCCTTTACGCGGGGGGCCACTACAATGAGCAGTTCTTC. Residues: CASSLYAGGHYNEQFF.

The chain couples TRBV6-1 to TRBJ1-2; D unresolved. The V gene's germline CDR1 is MNHNS and CDR2 SASEGT. Trimming shortened V by 3 bases and J by 2 bases, and 13 bases separated the two germline ends. The CDR3 has 15 amino acids. DNA of the CDR3: TGTGCCAGCAGTGAGGCCTTCCTTGAAAACTATGGCTACACCTTC. The encoded protein is CASSEAFLENYGYTF.

The chain carries TRBV9 and TRBJ2-7, with D possibly TRBD1 on 7 matching bases. Trimming took off 4 bases at V and 5 bases at J, with 16 bases between the two ends. CDR3 length: 14 amino acids. Germline CDR1 and CDR2: SGDLS and YYNGEE. CDR3 nucleotide sequence: TGTGCCAGCAGCCCCAGACAGGGAGGAAACGAGCAGTACTTC. This sequence encodes CASSPRQGGNEQYF.

The chain employs TRBV10-3 and TRBJ1-1, with 7 bases that match TRBD1. The CDR3 runs to 13 residues. Germline values: CDR1 ENHRY, CDR2 SYGVKD. V trimming: 10 bases; J trimming: 1 base; junction bases outside the gene matches: 6. CDR3 nucleotide sequence: TGTGCCACAGGGACAGTGAAGAACACTGAAGCTTTCTTT. It codes for CATGTVKNTEAFF.

This clone was seen only a few times. The chain's CDR3 is CASKVGFFSGNTIYF. In DNA, the CDR3 is TGTGCCAGCAAAGTCGGGTTTTTCTCTGGAAACACCATATATTTT. The J gene is TRBJ1-3, the V gene TRBV6-5; D is unresolved. The germline gives CDR1 MNHEY, CDR2 SVGAGI. The CDR3 length is 15 residues. V dropped 7 bases and J dropped 0 bases, with 13 bases sitting between them.

The chain uses TRBV7-2 and TRBJ1-1; D unresolved. The CDR3 is 13 amino acids. Germline assignment: CDR1 SGHTA and CDR2 FQGNSA. V shed 5 bases and J shed 8 bases, with 15 bases lying between them. The CDR3 coding sequence is TGTGCCAGCAGCCGGGGTTACACTGGAGAAGCTTTCTTT. As protein: CASSRGYTGEAFF. The complete variable domain, with remaining parts taken from reference TRBV7-2 and TRBJ1-1, reads GAGVSQSPSNKVTEKGKDVELRCDPISGHTALYWYRQSLGQGLEFLIYFQGNSAPDKSGLPSDRFSAERTGGSVSTLTIQRTQQEDSAVYLCASSRGYTGEAFFGQGTRLTVV.